These T cell receptor beta chains were read from a single sample in a study of blood T cell repertoires in COVID-19. Generated by immunoSEQ multiplex PCR, the TCRdb table keeps only in-frame clones and is missing some. The sample lists a few hundred thousand clones, 80% to 90% seen once, with 6.2% in the top ten. What was sequenced was peripheral blood. All receptors derive from a man between 60 and 75 years old with acute or convalescent COVID-19. The CDR3 runs from the conserved cysteine through the conserved F or W. Fields, in order: clone size, D gene, V gene, J gene, CDR3 protein, CDR3 DNA. A D gene is named only where the DNA matches it firmly. The size field is filled for only some rows; it gives once, few, many or a size class.

clone size: .; D gene: .; V gene: TRBV6-4; J gene: TRBJ2-2; CDR3 protein: CASSASSSSGELFF; CDR3 DNA: TGTGCCAGCAGTGCTAGCTCATCGTCCGGGGAGCTGTTTTTT
clone size: .; D gene: .; V gene: TRBV18; J gene: TRBJ1-1; CDR3 protein: CASSRGDRQAKNTEAFF; CDR3 DNA: TGTGCCAGCTCACGGGGGGATAGGCAGGCGAAGAACACTGAAGCTTTCTTT
clone size: .; D gene: TRBD2; V gene: TRBV29-1; J gene: TRBJ2-1; CDR3 protein: CSVSTSGVYNEQFF; CDR3 DNA: TGCAGCGTTTCTACTAGCGGGGTTTACAATGAGCAGTTCTTC
clone size: .; D gene: TRBD1; V gene: TRBV18; J gene: TRBJ1-4; CDR3 protein: CASSPPGTENEKLFF; CDR3 DNA: TGTGCCAGCTCACCACCGGGGACAGAAAATGAAAAACTGTTTTTT
clone size: .; D gene: TRBD1; V gene: TRBV7-9; J gene: TRBJ2-7; CDR3 protein: CASSLGQGGEQYF; CDR3 DNA: TGTGCCAGCAGCTTGGGACAGGGGGGCGAGCAGTACTTC
clone size: .; D gene: TRBD2; V gene: TRBV11-3; J gene: TRBJ2-1; CDR3 protein: CASSFTSGRIHNEQFF; CDR3 DNA: TGTGCCAGCAGCTTCACTAGCGGGCGGATTCACAATGAGCAGTTCTTC
clone size: .; D gene: .; V gene: TRBV4-1; J gene: TRBJ2-4; CDR3 protein: CASSHGGKNIQYF; CDR3 DNA: TGCGCCAGCAGCCACGGCGGCAAAAACATTCAGTACTTC
clone size: .; D gene: .; V gene: TRBV7-2; J gene: TRBJ1-5; CDR3 protein: CASSLDSSRGNQPQHF; CDR3 DNA: TGTGCCAGCAGCTTGGATTCATCCCGGGGCAATCAGCCCCAGCATTTT
clone size: .; D gene: .; V gene: TRBV7-9; J gene: TRBJ2-1; CDR3 protein: CASSQPQGSEQFF; CDR3 DNA: TGTGCCAGCAGCCAACCTCAGGGGTCAGAGCAGTTCTTC
clone size: .; D gene: TRBD1; V gene: TRBV7-9; J gene: TRBJ1-2; CDR3 protein: CASSGGWDRANYGYTF; CDR3 DNA: TGTGCCAGCAGCGGAGGGTGGGACAGGGCTAACTATGGCTACACCTTC
clone size: .; D gene: .; V gene: TRBV9; J gene: TRBJ2-7; CDR3 protein: CASSAGTQGYEQYF; CDR3 DNA: TGTGCCAGCAGCGCGGGGACTCAAGGCTACGAGCAGTACTTC
clone size: .; D gene: .; V gene: TRBV30; J gene: TRBJ1-4; CDR3 protein: CAWRAPANEKLFF; CDR3 DNA: TGTGCCTGGAGGGCACCAGCTAATGAAAAACTGTTTTTT
clone size: .; D gene: TRBD1; V gene: TRBV25-1; J gene: TRBJ2-3; CDR3 protein: CASSGQGTDTQYF; CDR3 DNA: TGTGCCAGCAGTGGACAGGGGACAGATACGCAGTATTTT
clone size: .; D gene: .; V gene: TRBV4-1; J gene: TRBJ2-7; CDR3 protein: CASSQDTTAYEQYF; CDR3 DNA: TGCGCCAGCAGCCAAGATACTACCGCCTACGAGCAGTACTTC
clone size: .; D gene: .; V gene: TRBV3-1/TRBV3-2; J gene: TRBJ1-1; CDR3 protein: CASSPSRGGAAAFF; CDR3 DNA: TGTGCCAGCAGCCCCTCCCGGGGGGGGGCCGCCGCTTTCTTT
clone size: .; D gene: .; V gene: TRBV7-6; J gene: TRBJ1-1; CDR3 protein: CASSPPGDTEAFF; CDR3 DNA: TGTGCCAGCAGCCCCCCAGGGGACACTGAAGCTTTCTTT
clone size: .; D gene: TRBD1; V gene: TRBV13; J gene: TRBJ2-1; CDR3 protein: CASSHRTGGLLRGNEQFF; CDR3 DNA: TGTGCCAGCAGCCACCGGACAGGAGGACTGCTTCGTGGGAATGAGCAGTTCTTC
clone size: .; D gene: .; V gene: TRBV19; J gene: TRBJ2-2; CDR3 protein: CASIVPNTGELFF; CDR3 DNA: TGTGCCAGTATAGTCCCGAACACCGGGGAGCTGTTTTTT
clone size: .; D gene: .; V gene: TRBV25-1; J gene: TRBJ1-2; CDR3 protein: CASTPGTAYGYTF; CDR3 DNA: TGTGCCAGCACTCCGGGAACAGCCTATGGCTACACCTTC
clone size: .; D gene: .; V gene: TRBV24-1; J gene: TRBJ2-3; CDR3 protein: CATGGTDTQYF; CDR3 DNA: TGTGCCACCGGAGGCACAGATACGCAGTATTTT
clone size: .; D gene: .; V gene: TRBV5-4; J gene: TRBJ1-4; CDR3 protein: CASSLPDSNNEKLFF; CDR3 DNA: TGTGCCAGCAGCCTACCGGACAGCAATAATGAAAAACTGTTTTTT
clone size: once; D gene: .; V gene: TRBV6-5; J gene: TRBJ1-6; CDR3 protein: CASSPGTNYNSPLHF; CDR3 DNA: TGTGCCAGCAGTCCCGGGACTAACTATAATTCACCCCTCCACTTT
clone size: once; D gene: .; V gene: TRBV29-1; J gene: TRBJ2-1; CDR3 protein: CSVEEAAYSSYNEQFF; CDR3 DNA: TGCAGCGTTGAAGAAGCCGCGTACAGCTCCTACAATGAGCAGTTCTTC
clone size: .; D gene: TRBD2; V gene: TRBV7-8; J gene: TRBJ2-1; CDR3 protein: CASSLREGSGVIYNEQFF; CDR3 DNA: TGTGCCAGCAGCTTACGCGAGGGGAGCGGGGTTATCTACAATGAGCAGTTCTTC
clone size: .; D gene: .; V gene: TRBV30; J gene: TRBJ1-4; CDR3 protein: CAWSPGGGATEKLFF; CDR3 DNA: TGTGCCTGGAGTCCAGGCGGGGGCGCAACTGAAAAACTGTTTTTT
clone size: .; D gene: .; V gene: TRBV6-6; J gene: TRBJ1-4; CDR3 protein: CASTATNEKLFF; CDR3 DNA: TGTGCCAGCACCGCAACTAATGAAAAACTGTTTTTT
clone size: .; D gene: .; V gene: TRBV28; J gene: TRBJ2-7; CDR3 protein: CASSLYQGRYSYEQYF; CDR3 DNA: TGTGCCAGCAGTCTGTACCAGGGGAGATATTCCTACGAGCAGTACTTC
clone size: .; D gene: TRBD1; V gene: TRBV19; J gene: TRBJ2-6; CDR3 protein: CASSARQGSGANVLTF; CDR3 DNA: TGTGCCAGTAGTGCCCGACAGGGGAGTGGGGCCAACGTCCTGACTTTC
clone size: .; D gene: .; V gene: TRBV7-3; J gene: TRBJ2-5; CDR3 protein: CASSLTGPGETQYF; CDR3 DNA: TGTGCCAGCAGCTTAACAGGGCCGGGGGAGACCCAGTACTTC
clone size: few; D gene: TRBD2; V gene: TRBV5-1; J gene: TRBJ2-2; CDR3 protein: CASASSGSLHTGELFF; CDR3 DNA: TGCGCCAGCGCTTCTAGCGGGAGTCTTCACACCGGGGAGCTGTTTTTT
clone size: once; D gene: .; V gene: TRBV28; J gene: TRBJ2-3; CDR3 protein: CASSLYGRFDDPTDTQYF; CDR3 DNA: TGTGCCAGCAGTCTTTATGGGAGGTTTGACGATCCCACAGATACGCAGTATTTT